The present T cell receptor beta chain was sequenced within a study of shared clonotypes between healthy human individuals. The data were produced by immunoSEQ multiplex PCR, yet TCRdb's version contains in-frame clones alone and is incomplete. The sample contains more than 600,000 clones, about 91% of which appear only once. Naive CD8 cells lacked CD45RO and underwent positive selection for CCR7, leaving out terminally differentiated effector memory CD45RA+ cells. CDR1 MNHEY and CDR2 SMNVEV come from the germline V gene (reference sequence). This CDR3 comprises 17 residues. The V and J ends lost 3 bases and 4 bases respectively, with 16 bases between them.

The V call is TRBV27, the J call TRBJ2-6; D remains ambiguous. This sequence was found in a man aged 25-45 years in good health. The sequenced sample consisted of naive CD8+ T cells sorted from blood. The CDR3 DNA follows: TGTGCCAGCAGTTTTAACCCTGGTGCGGCGGGGGCCAACGTCCTGACTTTC. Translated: CASSFNPGAAGANVLTF.